This T cell receptor (beta chain) was identified in a study of glioma-infiltrating T cells. Using RNA template, CDR3s of TCR alpha and beta were amplified with iRepertoire arm-PCR. TCRdb independently ran MiXCR on the multiplex PCR reads; one entry per CDR3 protein. The profile shows about 190,000 distinct CDR3 sequences, approximately 30% of them singletons. This clonotype was found many times. This TCR was sampled from a human donor with low-grade glioma or glioblastoma, undergoing nonglioma brain surgery, or in good health (not recorded which). Sequencing was done on a sample of glioma tissue, nonneoplastic brain tissue, or PBMCs (not recorded which).

CDR3 nucleotide sequence: TGTGCCAGCAGCGCTACCTACGAGCAGTACTTC. Its protein is CASSATYEQYF. The chain combines TRBV6-1 with TRBJ2-7; D not resolved. CDR1 is MNHNS and CDR2 is SASEGT in the germline V gene. This CDR3 comprises 11 residues. Trimming shortened V by 6 bases and J by 2 bases, and 5 bases separated the two germline ends.